This passage covers 18 T cell receptor beta chains from one sample sequenced in a study of blood T cell repertoires in COVID-19. Generated by immunoSEQ multiplex PCR, the TCRdb table keeps only in-frame clones and is missing some. Of 300,000 to 350,000 clones in the sample, approximately 87% are singletons; the top ten hold less than 3.5%. The sequenced sample consisted of peripheral blood. The origin of the receptors is a woman in her 30s with COVID-19, enrolled during active disease.

This clone was counted between two and nine times. The rearrangement joins TRBV7-9 to TRBJ2-7; D ambiguous. The CDR3 is 11 residues long. The V end was cut by 5 bases, the J end by 4 bases, with 6 bases between. The germline CDR1 and CDR2 sequences are SEHNR and FQNEAQ (reference sequence). The CDR3 sequence: CASSPGYEQYF. CDR3 bases: TGTGCCAGCAGCCCCGGGTACGAGCAGTACTTC.

The chain joins TRBV3-1 (or the pseudogene TRBV3-2) to TRBJ2-1, with TRBD2 matching over 11 bases. The junction had 11 bases not matched to a gene; V was cut back by 1 base and J by 9 bases. The germline gives CDR1 LGHDT, CDR2 YNNKEL (reference sequence). The CDR3 covers 17 residues. CDR3 sequence (DNA): TGTGCCAGCAGCCAAGTCGGGGGAACTAGCGGGAGTTCTGAGCAGTTCTTC. This translates into CASSQVGGTSGSSEQFF.

This clone was detected once. This sequence joins TRBV6-5 and TRBJ1-1, with 7 bases matching TRBD1. The CDR3 contains 16 residues. With 0 bases clipped from V and 2 bases from J, the junction kept 6 bases outside the gene matches. CDR1 MNHEY and CDR2 SVGAGI come from the germline V gene. The chain's CDR3 is CASSYSPGQVNTEAFF. The CDR3 bases are TGTGCCAGCAGTTACTCCCCCGGACAGGTCAACACTGAAGCTTTCTTT.

This clone was seen just once. CDR3 sequence reads: CATRGTGGATNEKLFF. The CDR3 nucleotides are TGTGCCACCAGGGGGACAGGGGGCGCCACTAATGAAAAACTGTTTTTT. V and J are TRBV24-1 and TRBJ1-4, with 12 positions matching TRBD1. The V and J ends lost 7 bases and 2 bases, in that order; junction bases with no gene match: 4. CDR3 length equals 16 residues. The V gene's germline CDR1 is KGHDR and CDR2 SFDVKD.

The chain is built from TRBV19 and TRBJ1-4; tentatively, D is TRBD1 (5 bases). The germline gives CDR1 LNHDA, CDR2 SQIVND (reference sequence). The length of the CDR3 is 12 residues. V was clipped by 5 bases and J by 12 bases, with 13 bases between them. In DNA, the CDR3 is TGTGCCAGTAGTCGGGACTCCTTCCAACTGTTTTTT. Translating it yields CASSRDSFQLFF.

V is TRBV24-1 and J is TRBJ1-2, with TRBD1 matching over 10 bases. This CDR3 spans 15 amino acids. With V trimmed by 8 bases and J by 3 bases, 8 bases remained unmatched. In germline, CDR1 is KGHDR, CDR2 SFDVKD. DNA for the CDR3: TGTGCCACCAAACTCGGGACAGGGGAGGACTATGGCTACACCTTC. Its translation: CATKLGTGEDYGYTF.

Only one count was recorded for this clone. The rearrangement joins TRBV2 to TRBJ2-3; D is uncertain. Germline values: CDR1 SNHLY, CDR2 FYNNEI. The V and J ends lost 6 bases and 5 bases respectively, with 12 bases between them. This CDR3 is 13 amino acids long. CDR3 loop: CASSLSRLDTQYF. CDR3 DNA sequence: TGTGCCAGCAGCCTAAGCAGGCTAGATACGCAGTATTTT.

The chain has TRBV11-3 and TRBJ1-3; 8 bases match TRBD1. There are 15 residues in the CDR3. With 3 bases clipped from V and 4 bases from J, the junction kept 5 bases outside the gene matches. Germline V gene lookup returns CDR1 SGHNT and CDR2 YENEEA. This CDR3 is CASSFGTGYGNTIYF. CDR3 nucleotide sequence: TGTGCCAGCAGCTTCGGGACAGGCTACGGAAACACCATATATTTT. The variable domain in full, completed from reference TRBV11-3 and TRBJ1-3, reads EAGVVQSPRYKIIEKKQPVAFWCNPISGHNTLYWYLQNLGQGPELLIRYENEEAVDDSQLPKDRFSAERLKGVDSTLKIQPAELGDSAVYLCASSFGTGYGNTIYFGEGSWLTVV.

The rearrangement links TRBV19 to TRBJ2-2, with a tentative D call TRBD2 (5 bases). V dropped 4 bases and J dropped 2 bases, with 11 bases sitting between them. Germline assignment: CDR1 LNHDA and CDR2 SQIVND (reference sequence). The CDR3 sequence is 15 residues long. CDR3 loop: CASSSPEGNTGELFF. CDR3 nucleotides: TGTGCCAGTAGTAGTCCAGAGGGCAACACCGGGGAGCTGTTTTTT.

The chain is built from TRBV14 and TRBJ1-4, with D maybe TRBD1 (6 bases). Per the germline V gene, CDR1 is SGHDN and CDR2 is FVKESK. Trimming took 4 bases from V and 7 from J, leaving 16 bases between them. The CDR3 extends over 15 amino acids. The CDR3 loop reads CASSRIQGFGEKLFF. DNA for the CDR3: TGTGCCAGCAGCCGAATACAGGGATTTGGTGAAAAACTGTTTTTT.

As for this clone: Other DNA sequences in this specimen translate into the identical CDR3. The chain employs TRBV18 and TRBJ2-7; D might be TRBD1 (6 bases). Germline V gene data show CDR1 as KGHSH and CDR2 as LQKENI. This CDR3 comprises 13 residues. Trimming shortened V by 2 bases and J by 2 bases, and 7 bases separated the two germline ends. The CDR3 DNA is TGTGCCAGCTCACCAGGGACAACCTACGAGCAGTACTTC. As protein: CASSPGTTYEQYF.

The rearrangement links TRBV7-2 to TRBJ2-7; TRBD1 matches 8 bases. V shed 5 bases and J 5 bases; nucleotides not matched to a gene: 8. CDR1 is SGHTA, CDR2 FQGNSA, per germline. This CDR3 spans 14 amino acids. Here the CDR3 reads CASSPGQGKDEQYF. The CDR3 DNA reads TGTGCCAGCAGCCCCGGACAGGGAAAAGACGAGCAGTACTTC.

The chain links TRBV15 to TRBJ2-7, with 13 bases aligning to TRBD2. The J segment lost 4 bases and the V segment lost 5 bases, leaving 5 bases of the junction unmatched. Germline V gene data show CDR1 as LNHNV and CDR2 as YYDKDF (reference sequence). The CDR3 runs to 15 residues. The CDR3 spells CATSARTSGSYEQYF. In DNA, the CDR3 is TGTGCCACCAGCGCCCGGACTAGCGGGAGTTACGAGCAGTACTTC.

The chain links TRBV18 to TRBJ2-1; a weak D match, TRBD2 (6 bases). Germline V gene data show CDR1 as KGHSH and CDR2 as LQKENI. The CDR3 runs 12 residues. The germline V and J ends were trimmed by 9 bases and 7 bases, with 13 bases remaining between them. The CDR3 DNA is TGTGCCAGTGCGTTTGGGGGGAATGAGCAGTTCTTC. This sequence encodes CASAFGGNEQFF.

This chain connects TRBV13 to TRBJ1-4; D not certain. The CDR3 spans 15 residues. Deletions cut 0 bases from V and 7 bases from J, with 12 bases between. Germline assignment: CDR1 PRHDT and CDR2 FYEKMQ (reference sequence). Here the CDR3 reads CASSLGQRAGEKLFF. The CDR3 DNA reads TGTGCCAGCAGCTTAGGACAGCGAGCGGGTGAAAAACTGTTTTTT.

The V gene is TRBV28, the J gene TRBJ2-2; D possibly corresponds to TRBD2 (6 bases). V was cut by 7 bases and J by 7 bases, with 10 bases left in between. Germline-derived CDR1 and CDR2 are MDHEN and SYDVKM. The CDR3 spans 12 residues. This CDR3 reads CASNSGVGELFF. The DNA of the CDR3 is TGTGCCAGCAATAGCGGAGTCGGGGAGCTGTTTTTT.

V is TRBV28 and J is TRBJ1-2; tentative D call: TRBD1 (6 bases). Germline lookup yields CDR1 MDHEN and CDR2 SYDVKM. This CDR3 region has 13 residues. Deletions cut 2 bases from V and 8 bases from J, with 12 bases between. The CDR3, as DNA: TGTGCCAGCAGTTTAATCCAGGGGTACGGCTACACCTTC. This translates into CASSLIQGYGYTF.

J is TRBJ1-4 and V is TRBV28; 9 bases match TRBD1. The CDR3 sequence is 14 residues long. The trim removed 2 bases at V and 8 bases at J, leaving 3 bases unmatched. From germline, CDR1 is MDHEN and CDR2 SYDVKM. This CDR3 is CASSLRDRDEKLFF. In DNA form, the CDR3 reads TGTGCCAGCAGTTTAAGGGACAGGGACGAAAAACTGTTTTTT.